The rows below give T cell receptor beta chains drawn from one sample of a study of T cells in Graves' hyperthyroidism and ophthalmopathy. TCRdb re-derived calls from the multiplex PCR reads in MiXCR, one entry per CDR3 protein. The table includes about 400,000 distinct CDR3 sequences, approximately 25% detected once. The sequencing sample was made of blood. Receptor source: a man aged 50-60 years with Graves' hyperthyroidism. The CDR3 runs from the conserved cysteine through the conserved F or W. D genes are given only for firm matches.

d_call,v_call,cdr3_aa
.,TRBV2,CASSEEEPITYEQYF
TRBD1,TRBV27,CASSPPLTGVTDTQYF
.,TRBV30,CAWSSSLSADTQYF
TRBD2,TRBV11-2,CASSLVGLEVGEQYF
.,TRBV13,CASKTASTDTQYF
TRBD2,TRBV7-2,CASSAEGLPSYNEQFF
.,TRBV3-1,CASSQVGTGNSPLHF
.,TRBV12-3/TRBV12-4,CASSLGGQADTQYF
.,TRBV19,CATSRREETQYF
.,TRBV7-3,CASSLSGGRNQPQHF
TRBD2,TRBV14,CASRPTGLAGVETQYF
.,TRBV3-1,CASSVVEGAYNEQFF
TRBD1,TRBV11-3,CVSSSRDREIYGYTF
TRBD2,TRBV20-1,CSARVAGVFSTETQYF
.,TRBV29-1,CSVETDATYEQYF
TRBD1,TRBV11-2,CASSLASPFGTGGYEQYF
TRBD2,TRBV2,CASKIGLAGTLSEQFF
.,TRBV6-5,CASSYSHRVGYEQYF
TRBD2,TRBV6-5,CASSFSAGGRYNEQFF
TRBD1,TRBV6-1,CASSAGQVRVTDTQYF
TRBD2,TRBV2,CASKLAANNEQFF
.,TRBV5-8,CASSRGRLNEKLFF
TRBD1,TRBV3-1,CASSLTGTGVTEQYF
.,TRBV9,CASSLTVDRYPSTDTQYF
.,TRBV10-3,CAISESQGRNEQFF
TRBD1,TRBV5-1,CASSLEGTGAYGYTF
.,TRBV6-2/TRBV6-3,CASSYSSWGANTGELFF
TRBD2,TRBV7-9,CASSGLVYEQYF
.,TRBV19,CASKGVNYEQYF
.,TRBV5-5,CASSSLTGSGELFF
.,TRBV5-1,CASSFRQKETQYF
TRBD2,TRBV28,CASSSGTSGVRGTSTDTQYF
.,TRBV24-1,CATSAGPPDNEQFF
TRBD2,TRBV20-1,CSARGGAGLTDEQFF
.,TRBV18,CASSPPSNTEAFF
.,TRBV19,CASSPSWATDTQYF
.,TRBV7-9,CASDQALNTEAFF
.,TRBV7-2,CASSLNREIGTQYF
.,TRBV11-2,CASSLVGSGQYF
.,TRBV3-1,CASSFYNYGYTF
TRBD2,TRBV2,CASDYSGREETQYF
TRBD2,TRBV20-1,CSAKDPSGSISYNEQFF
.,TRBV5-1,CASSLVGQETQYF
.,TRBV6-2/TRBV6-3,CASSYSENVQETQYF
TRBD2,TRBV3-1,CASSQGRLASTYEQYF
.,TRBV20-1,CSARDGRTNTEAFF
.,TRBV27,CASSSDTSTDTQYF
.,TRBV19,CASSIDPNFPLGYTF
TRBD1,TRBV6-1,CASTRDRGETQYF
TRBD1,TRBV3-1,CASSIRDSPNTEAFF
.,TRBV11-2,CASSMTAVEAFF
.,TRBV11-1,CASSDGGAFF
TRBD2,TRBV29-1,CSSLAGGIPGTDTQYF
.,TRBV30,CAWSKGISSGSETQYF